One and the same sample provided the 26 T cell receptor beta chains below, sequenced in a study of cytomegalovirus exposure and HLA in healthy donors. Primers included in the PCR were 60 Vbeta and 13 Jbeta primers. Here immunoSEQ multiplex PCR was the method, and the copy in TCRdb shows in-frame clones only, minus some. Recorded for this sample: about 70,000 clones. The sample consisted of PBMCs. The receptors derive from a female donor in good health and CMV-seropositive.

The gene calls are TRBV20-1 and TRBJ2-7; D perhaps matches TRBD1 (6 bases). Trimming shortened V by 3 bases and J by 4 bases, and 7 bases separated the two germline ends. The CDR3 extends over 11 amino acids. The germline V gene encodes CDR1 DFQATT and CDR2 SNEGSKA (reference sequence). The CDR3 DNA reads as TGCAGTGCTAGTAGGGGGTACGAGCAGTACTTC. Its protein product is CSASRGYEQYF.

The V and J genes are TRBV29-1 and TRBJ2-7, with D possibly being TRBD2 (5 bases). The CDR3 loop spans 13 amino acids. Trimming left V 0 bases short and J 5 bases short, with 11 bases between. Germline V gives CDR1 SQVTM, CDR2 ANQGSEA. For the CDR3, the DNA is TGCAGCGTTGAAGAGATCGAGGGCGACGAGCAGTACTTC. Translation gives CSVEEIEGDEQYF.

The chain recombines TRBV19 with TRBJ2-2, with 8 positions matching TRBD2. This CDR3 comprises 18 residues. Germline trimming cut 3 bases from V and 3 bases from J; bases unmatched to any gene: 12. Germline V CDR1 and CDR2: LNHDA, SQIVND (reference sequence). The CDR3 is CASSILPTSGSYTGELFF. The CDR3, as DNA: TGTGCCAGTAGTATCCTCCCCACTAGCGGATCATACACCGGGGAGCTGTTTTTT.

J is TRBJ2-7 and V is TRBV25-1, with D tentatively TRBD1 (5 bases). CDR1 is MGHDK and CDR2 is SYGVNS in the germline V gene. V dropped 1 base and J dropped 2 bases, with 9 bases sitting between them. This CDR3 comprises 14 residues. CDR3 sequence (DNA): TGTGCCAGCAGTGAATCAACAGGCGCCTACGAGCAGTACTTC. It yields the protein CASSESTGAYEQYF.

This chain links TRBV6-1 with TRBJ2-1, with 9 bases matching TRBD1. The CDR3 totals 15 residues. With V trimmed by 3 bases and J by 9 bases, 9 bases remained unmatched. CDR1 MNHNS and CDR2 SASEGT come from the germline V gene. The CDR3 spells CASSDAGTGLREQFF. The CDR3 coding sequence is TGTGCCAGCAGTGATGCCGGGACAGGGTTGCGTGAGCAGTTCTTC.

The chain links TRBV6-5 to TRBJ1-1, with 7 bases aligning to TRBD1. This CDR3 is 16 amino acids long. Germline V CDR1 and CDR2: MNHEY, SVGAGI. With 0 bases clipped from V and 7 bases from J, the junction kept 11 bases outside the gene matches. In nucleotides, the CDR3 is TGTGCCAGCAGTTACTCGAACAGGGGCCCATCCTTTGAAGCTTTCTTT. Translated: CASSYSNRGPSFEAFF.

The chain links TRBV29-1 to TRBJ2-7; TRBD1 aligns across 10 bases. Germline loops: CDR1 SQVTM, CDR2 ANQGSEA. This CDR3 comprises 13 residues. The V segment lost 4 bases and the J segment 5 bases; nucleotides outside the gene matches: 5. The CDR3 protein is CSVGGQGFDEQYF. The CDR3 coding sequence is TGCAGCGTTGGGGGACAGGGGTTCGACGAGCAGTACTTC.

The chain links TRBV9 to TRBJ2-3; TRBD1 aligns across 7 bases. CDR1 SGDLS and CDR2 YYNGEE come from the germline V gene. Trimming at V came to 4 bases and at J to 6 bases, leaving 14 bases not matched to a gene. The CDR3 runs to 16 residues. This chain's CDR3 is CASSTRRQETGDTQYF. The CDR3 region has the DNA TGTGCCAGCAGCACACGGCGTCAGGAGACAGGGGATACGCAGTATTTT.

Here the CDR3 reads CASSPDRELDTQYF. The CDR3 DNA follows: TGTGCCAGCTCACCGGACAGGGAACTAGATACGCAGTATTTT. This chain joins TRBV18 and TRBJ2-3, with 8 bases aligning to TRBD1. V shed 3 bases and J 5 bases; nucleotides not matched to a gene: 4. CDR3 size: 14 residues. CDR1 and CDR2 from the germline V gene are KGHSH and LQKENI.

V gene TRBV5-8 combines with J gene TRBJ2-7, with 9 positions matching TRBD1. Germline lookup yields CDR1 SGHTS and CDR2 YDEGEE. The junction had 6 bases not matched to a gene; V was cut back by 3 bases and J by 2 bases. The CDR3 has 15 residues. Here the CDR3 reads CASSWRGQGPYEQYF. In DNA, the CDR3 is TGTGCCAGCAGCTGGAGGGGACAGGGTCCCTACGAGCAGTACTTC.

This chain connects TRBV4-1 to TRBJ1-2; D remains ambiguous. Germline loops: CDR1 MGHRA, CDR2 YSYEKL. The CDR3 runs to 14 residues. Trimming stripped 3 bases from V and 7 bases from J, with 15 bases between. CDR3 bases: TGCGCCAGCAGCCAGGGAGGGAATGTAGGTGGCTACACCTTC. It yields the protein CASSQGGNVGGYTF.

This chain links TRBV15 with TRBJ2-3; the match to TRBD2 covers 12 bases. The CDR3 has 14 residues. V gave up 7 bases and J gave up 4 bases; unmatched junction bases: 3. Per germline, CDR1 LNHNV and CDR2 YYDKDF (reference sequence). CDR3 loop: CATTSGGGADTQYF. The CDR3 coding sequence is TGTGCCACCACTAGCGGGGGGGGTGCAGATACGCAGTATTTT.

The chain carries TRBV13 and TRBJ1-1; 9 nucleotides line up with TRBD1. Germline V gene sequence: CDR1 PRHDT, CDR2 FYEKMQ (reference sequence). The V gene end was trimmed by 4 bases and the J gene end by 3 bases; junction bases not matched to a gene: 6. The CDR3 has 15 amino acids. The CDR3 DNA reads as TGTGCCAGCAGCTCCACACGACAGGGGGACACTGAAGCTTTCTTT. Translation: CASSSTRQGDTEAFF.

The chain is built from TRBV5-4 and TRBJ1-1, with 8 nucleotides matching TRBD1. Germline V gene lookup returns CDR1 SGHNT and CDR2 YYREEE (reference sequence). The V gene end was trimmed by 10 bases and the J gene end by 3 bases; junction bases not matched to a gene: 5. The length of the CDR3 is 12 residues. The CDR3 DNA follows: TGTGCCGTTAAGGGACAGGACACTGAAGCTTTCTTT. This gives the protein CAVKGQDTEAFF.

This rearrangement joins TRBV28 to TRBJ1-2; TRBD1 aligns across 7 bases. Unmatched junction bases numbered 7, after V lost 3 bases and J lost 6 bases. The CDR3 is made up of 14 amino acids. Germline V gene lookup returns CDR1 MDHEN and CDR2 SYDVKM. The CDR3 sequence: CASSFTRQGDGYTF. The CDR3 DNA reads TGTGCCAGCAGTTTTACGAGACAGGGTGATGGCTACACCTTC.

This chain uses TRBV4-3 with TRBJ2-1; maybe TRBD2 (5 bases). V shed 0 bases and J shed 8 bases, with 17 bases lying between them. Germline V lookup: CDR1 LGHNA, CDR2 YSLEER. This CDR3 is built from 16 residues. This CDR3 is CASSQEASIPSDEQFF. In nucleotides, the CDR3 is TGCGCCAGCAGCCAAGAAGCTAGCATTCCGTCGGATGAGCAGTTCTTC.

The genes are TRBV5-1 and TRBJ2-2, with 11 bases aligning to TRBD1. The CDR3 loop spans 15 amino acids. The V gene end was trimmed by 4 bases and the J gene end by 4 bases; junction bases not matched to a gene: 3. CDR1 is SGHRS and CDR2 is YFSETQ in the germline V gene. The CDR3 sequence is CASSTGQGATGELFF. CDR3 DNA sequence: TGCGCCAGCAGCACCGGACAGGGGGCCACCGGGGAGCTGTTTTTT.

The chain combines TRBV27 with TRBJ2-1; D gene uncertain. The CDR3 runs 14 residues. Germline CDR1 and CDR2: MNHEY and SMNVEV (reference sequence). With 5 bases removed from V and 7 bases from J, the gap between germline ends came to 15 bases. This CDR3 is CASSPSLRRNEQFF. DNA for the CDR3: TGTGCCAGCAGTCCGTCACTACGCCGTAATGAGCAGTTCTTC.

The J gene is TRBJ2-7, the V gene TRBV4-3; 9 bases map to TRBD2. The trim removed 2 bases at V and 2 bases at J, leaving 10 bases unmatched. CDR1 is LGHNA, CDR2 YSLEER, per germline. The CDR3 is made up of 17 amino acids. CDR3 in DNA: TGCGCCAGCAGCCAACAACAAGGGGGCGGGGGGGCCTACGAGCAGTACTTC. It codes for CASSQQQGGGGAYEQYF.

The V and J genes are TRBV4-1 and TRBJ2-1; the match to TRBD1 covers 10 bases. Germline CDR1 is MGHRA and CDR2 is YSYEKL. Trimming removed 1 base from V and 13 bases from J; junction bases left unmatched: 4. The CDR3 runs to 13 residues. The CDR3 reads CASSQGRDRGQFF. CDR3 DNA sequence: TGCGCCAGCAGCCAAGGCCGGGACAGGGGACAGTTCTTC.

This chain links TRBV28 with TRBJ1-1, with TRBD1 identical over 7 bases. The germline V gene encodes CDR1 MDHEN and CDR2 SYDVKM. The CDR3 spans 15 residues. J was trimmed by 3 bases and V by 6 bases; bases with no gene match: 10. The DNA for the CDR3 is TGTGCCAGCAGCCCAACAGGGGTGGAGGACACTGAAGCTTTCTTT. The encoded protein is CASSPTGVEDTEAFF. The whole variable domain, remainder taken from reference TRBV28 and TRBJ1-1, is DVKVTQSSRYLVKRTGEKVFLECVQDMDHENMFWYRQDPGLGLRLIYFSYDVKMKEKGDIPEGYSVSREKKERFSLILESASTNQTSMYLCASSPTGVEDTEAFFGQGTRLTVV.

The rearrangement links TRBV27 to TRBJ1-2; 8 bases map to TRBD1. The V segment lost 3 bases and the J segment 2 bases; nucleotides outside the gene matches: 8. The CDR3 extends over 16 amino acids. Germline V gives CDR1 MNHEY, CDR2 SMNVEV (reference sequence). CDR3 DNA sequence: TGTGCCAGCAGTTTGACTGGACAGGGAGGGAACTATGGCTACACCTTC. It specifies CASSLTGQGGNYGYTF.

The rearrangement uses TRBV5-1 and TRBJ2-1; D is perhaps TRBD2 (6 bases). Trimming pared 1 base from V and 4 bases from J, leaving 15 bases between. CDR1 is SGHRS, CDR2 YFSETQ, per germline. This CDR3 spans 16 amino acids. CDR3 coding DNA: TGCGCCAGCAGCTTGAATCAGCGGGCAACATACAATGAGCAGTTCTTC. As protein: CASSLNQRATYNEQFF.

The chain recombines TRBV28 with TRBJ1-5; TRBD1 is a possible D gene (6 bases). This CDR3 spans 13 amino acids. Germline assignment: CDR1 MDHEN and CDR2 SYDVKM. V gave up 2 bases and J gave up 11 bases, with 13 bases separating them. CDR3 sequence reads: CASSLDADSTQHF. The CDR3 coding sequence is TGTGCCAGCAGTTTAGATGCGGACAGCACCCAGCATTTT.

The chain employs TRBV19 and TRBJ2-5, with D uncertain. This CDR3 comprises 14 residues. V was clipped by 4 bases and J by 0 bases, with 9 bases between them. In germline, CDR1 is LNHDA, CDR2 SQIVND (reference sequence). The chain's CDR3 is CASSSGPNQETQYF. The DNA of the CDR3 is TGTGCCAGTAGTAGTGGGCCAAACCAAGAGACCCAGTACTTC.

The rearrangement uses TRBV19 and TRBJ1-1; D is perhaps TRBD1 (6 bases). V lost 5 bases and J lost 7, with 11 bases in between. This CDR3 has 12 amino acids. Per the germline V gene, CDR1 is LNHDA and CDR2 is SQIVND (reference sequence). This CDR3 reads CASSLQGHEAFF. CDR3 DNA sequence: TGTGCCAGTAGTCTACAGGGACATGAAGCTTTCTTT.